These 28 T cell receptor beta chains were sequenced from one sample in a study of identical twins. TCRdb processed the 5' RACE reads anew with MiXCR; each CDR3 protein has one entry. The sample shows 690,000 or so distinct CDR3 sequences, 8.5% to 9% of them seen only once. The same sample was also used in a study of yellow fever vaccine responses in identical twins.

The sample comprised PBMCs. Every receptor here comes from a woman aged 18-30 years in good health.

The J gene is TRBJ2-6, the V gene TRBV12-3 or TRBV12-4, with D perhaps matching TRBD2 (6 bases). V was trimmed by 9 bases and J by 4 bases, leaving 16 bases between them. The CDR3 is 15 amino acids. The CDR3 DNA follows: TGTGCCAGTGGGAGGTTCGCGGCCGGGGCCAACGTCCTGACTTTC. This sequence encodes CASGRFAAGANVLTF.

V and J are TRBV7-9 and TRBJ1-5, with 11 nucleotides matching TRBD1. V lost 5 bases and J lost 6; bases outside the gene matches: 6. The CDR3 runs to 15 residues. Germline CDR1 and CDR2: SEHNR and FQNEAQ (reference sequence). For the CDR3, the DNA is TGTGCCAGCAGCCGGACAGGGGGCGAAACTCAGCCCCAGCATTTT. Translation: CASSRTGGETQPQHF.

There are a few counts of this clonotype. The CDR3 nucleotides read TGTGCCAGCAGTTACTCACAGGGGGTTAACAACAATGAGCAGTTCTTC. Protein: CASSYSQGVNNNEQFF. V is TRBV6-5 and J is TRBJ2-1; 8 bases are a match to TRBD1. J gave up 5 bases and V 0 bases, and 6 bases lay outside the gene matches. Germline V gives CDR1 MNHEY, CDR2 SVGAGI. This CDR3 has 16 amino acids.

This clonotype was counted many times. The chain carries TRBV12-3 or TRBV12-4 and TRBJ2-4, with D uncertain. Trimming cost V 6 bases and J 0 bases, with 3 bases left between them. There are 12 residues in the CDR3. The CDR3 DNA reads TGTGCCAGCAGCCTAGCCAAAAACATTCAGTACTTC. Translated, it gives CASSLAKNIQYF.

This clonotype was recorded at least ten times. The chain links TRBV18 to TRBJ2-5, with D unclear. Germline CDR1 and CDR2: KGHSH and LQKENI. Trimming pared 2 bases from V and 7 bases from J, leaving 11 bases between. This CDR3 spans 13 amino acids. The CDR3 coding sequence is TGTGCCAGCTCACCAGACATAGACGGGACCCAGTACTTC. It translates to CASSPDIDGTQYF.

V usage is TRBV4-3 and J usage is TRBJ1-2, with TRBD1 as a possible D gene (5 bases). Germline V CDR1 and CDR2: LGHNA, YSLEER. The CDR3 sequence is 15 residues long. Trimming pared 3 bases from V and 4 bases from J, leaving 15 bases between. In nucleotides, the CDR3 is TGCGCCAGCAGCCAGGCGCCAGGGAGCCCCTATGGCTACACCTTC. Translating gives CASSQAPGSPYGYTF.

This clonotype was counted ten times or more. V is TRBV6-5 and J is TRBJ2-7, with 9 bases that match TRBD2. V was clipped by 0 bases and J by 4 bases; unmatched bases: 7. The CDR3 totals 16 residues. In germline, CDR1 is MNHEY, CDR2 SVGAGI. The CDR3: CASSYSRAGGGYEQYF. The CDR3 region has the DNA TGTGCCAGCAGTTACTCCAGGGCGGGAGGGGGTTACGAGCAGTACTTC.

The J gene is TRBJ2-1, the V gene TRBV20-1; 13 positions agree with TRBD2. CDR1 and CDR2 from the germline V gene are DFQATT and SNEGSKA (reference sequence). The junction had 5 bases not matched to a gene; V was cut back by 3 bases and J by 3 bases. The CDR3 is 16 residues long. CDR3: CSASGLAGEGYNEQFF. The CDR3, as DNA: TGCAGTGCTAGCGGACTAGCGGGAGAAGGCTACAATGAGCAGTTCTTC.

The CDR3 here is CATQGGPYEQYF. The CDR3, as DNA: TGTGCCACCCAGGGGGGGCCCTACGAGCAGTACTTC. The chain recombines TRBV6-1 with TRBJ2-7; D might be TRBD1 or TRBD2, each matching 7 bases. The length of the CDR3 is 12 residues. The germline CDR1 and CDR2 sequences are MNHNS and SASEGT. Trimming removed 10 bases at V and 2 bases at J, with 12 bases between.

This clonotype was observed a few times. The CDR3 DNA reads TGTGCCAGCAGCTCACTCAGTATCGGTCCGAGGACCTCTGGAAACACCATATATTTT. This encodes CASSSLSIGPRTSGNTIYF. The chain recombines TRBV3-1 with TRBJ1-3; D is unresolved. The CDR3 has 19 amino acids. Germline CDR1 reads LGHDT; CDR2 reads YNNKEL (reference sequence). Trimming removed 5 bases at V and 0 bases at J, with 23 bases between.

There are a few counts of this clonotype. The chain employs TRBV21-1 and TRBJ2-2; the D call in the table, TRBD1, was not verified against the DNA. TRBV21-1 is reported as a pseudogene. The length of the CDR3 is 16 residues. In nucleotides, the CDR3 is TGTGCCAGCAGCAAATCGGGCAGGGGGCGGACCGGGGAGCTGTTTTTT. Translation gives CASSKSGRGRTGELFF.

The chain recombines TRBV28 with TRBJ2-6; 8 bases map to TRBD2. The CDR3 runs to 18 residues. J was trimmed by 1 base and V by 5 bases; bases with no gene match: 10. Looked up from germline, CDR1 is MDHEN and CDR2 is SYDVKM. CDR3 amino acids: CASSEYPTGGSGANVLTF. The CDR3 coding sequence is TGTGCCAGCAGTGAATATCCGACGGGGGGGTCTGGGGCCAACGTCCTGACTTTC.

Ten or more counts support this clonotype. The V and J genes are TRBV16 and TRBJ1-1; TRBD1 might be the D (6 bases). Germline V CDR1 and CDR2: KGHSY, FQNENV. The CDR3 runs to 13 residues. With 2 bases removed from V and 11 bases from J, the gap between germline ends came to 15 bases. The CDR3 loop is CASSQLTGQRAFF. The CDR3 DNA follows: TGTGCCAGCAGCCAACTGACAGGTCAGAGGGCTTTCTTT.

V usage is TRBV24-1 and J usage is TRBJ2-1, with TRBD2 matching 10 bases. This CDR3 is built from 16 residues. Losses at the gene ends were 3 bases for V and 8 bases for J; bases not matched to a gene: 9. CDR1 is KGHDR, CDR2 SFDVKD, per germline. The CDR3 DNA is TGTGCCACCAGTGATCCCACTAGCGGGAAGAAATATGAGCAGTTCTTC. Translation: CATSDPTSGKKYEQFF.

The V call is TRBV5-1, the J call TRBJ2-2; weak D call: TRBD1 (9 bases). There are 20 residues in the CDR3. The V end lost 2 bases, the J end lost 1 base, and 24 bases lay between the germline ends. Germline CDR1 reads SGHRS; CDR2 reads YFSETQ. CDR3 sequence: CASSFRDRAQRGLNTGELFF. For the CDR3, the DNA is TGCGCCAGCAGCTTCCGGGACAGGGCCCAGCGGGGGTTGAACACCGGGGAGCTGTTTTTT.

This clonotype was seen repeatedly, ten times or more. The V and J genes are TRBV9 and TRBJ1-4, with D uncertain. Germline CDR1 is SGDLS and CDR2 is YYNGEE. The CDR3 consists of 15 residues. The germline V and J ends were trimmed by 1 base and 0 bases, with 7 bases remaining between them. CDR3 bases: TGTGCCAGCAGCGTAACTAAGGCAACTAATGAAAAACTGTTTTTT. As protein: CASSVTKATNEKLFF.

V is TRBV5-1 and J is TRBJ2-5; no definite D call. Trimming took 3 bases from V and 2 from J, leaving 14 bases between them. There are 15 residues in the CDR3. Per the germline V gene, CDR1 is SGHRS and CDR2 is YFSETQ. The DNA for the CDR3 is TGCGCCAGCAGCTCCCCTAGGTTGCATCAAGAGACCCAGTACTTC. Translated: CASSSPRLHQETQYF.

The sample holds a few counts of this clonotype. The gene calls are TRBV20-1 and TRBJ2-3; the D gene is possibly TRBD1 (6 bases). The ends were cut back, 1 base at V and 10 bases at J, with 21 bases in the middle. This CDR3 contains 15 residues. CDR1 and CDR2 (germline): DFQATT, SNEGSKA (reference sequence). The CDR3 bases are TGCAGTGCTAGAGTCGACCTCATGGGGGCATTTCCGCAGTATTTT. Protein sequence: CSARVDLMGAFPQYF.

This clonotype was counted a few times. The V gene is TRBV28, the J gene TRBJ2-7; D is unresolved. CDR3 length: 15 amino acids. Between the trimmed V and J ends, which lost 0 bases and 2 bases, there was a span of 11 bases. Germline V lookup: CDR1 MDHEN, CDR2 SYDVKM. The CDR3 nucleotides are TGTGCCAGCAGTTTATGGGCAGTGGCACCCTACGAGCAGTACTTC. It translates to CASSLWAVAPYEQYF.

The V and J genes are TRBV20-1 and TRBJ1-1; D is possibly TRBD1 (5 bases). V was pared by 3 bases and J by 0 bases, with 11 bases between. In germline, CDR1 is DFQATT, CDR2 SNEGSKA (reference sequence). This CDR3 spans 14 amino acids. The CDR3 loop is CSASPRGLNTEAFF. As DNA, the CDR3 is TGCAGTGCTAGTCCAAGGGGCTTGAACACTGAAGCTTTCTTT.

The CDR3 here is CASSQVRLNTGELFF. CDR3 coding DNA: TGTGCCAGCAGCCAAGTGAGACTCAACACCGGGGAGCTGTTTTTT. The chain uses TRBV14 and TRBJ2-2; D remains ambiguous. The CDR3 loop spans 15 amino acids. V was cut by 1 base and J by 2 bases, with 8 bases left in between. CDR1 is SGHDN and CDR2 is FVKESK in the germline V gene.

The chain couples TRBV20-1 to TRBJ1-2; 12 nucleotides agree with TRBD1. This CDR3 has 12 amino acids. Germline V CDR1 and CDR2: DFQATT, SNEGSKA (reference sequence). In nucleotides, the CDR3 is TGCAGAGGGACAGGGGGCGAGTATGGCTACACCTTC. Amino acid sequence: CRGTGGEYGYTF.

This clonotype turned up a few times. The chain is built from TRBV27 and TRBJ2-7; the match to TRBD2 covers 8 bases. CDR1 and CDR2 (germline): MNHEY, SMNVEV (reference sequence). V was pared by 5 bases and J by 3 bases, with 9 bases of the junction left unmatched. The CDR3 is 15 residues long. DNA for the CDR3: TGTGCCAGCAGTAACTCCGGCGGGGGGCGCTACGAGCAGTACTTC. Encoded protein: CASSNSGGGRYEQYF.

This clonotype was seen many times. The CDR3 sequence: CASSVYAPPYEQYF. CDR3 sequence (DNA): TGTGCCAGCAGTGTCTATGCTCCCCCCTACGAGCAGTACTTC. This chain joins TRBV27 and TRBJ2-7; unclear D gene. The CDR3 totals 14 residues. Trimming stripped 5 bases from V and 2 bases from J, with 13 bases between. Germline CDR1 reads MNHEY; CDR2 reads SMNVEV (reference sequence).

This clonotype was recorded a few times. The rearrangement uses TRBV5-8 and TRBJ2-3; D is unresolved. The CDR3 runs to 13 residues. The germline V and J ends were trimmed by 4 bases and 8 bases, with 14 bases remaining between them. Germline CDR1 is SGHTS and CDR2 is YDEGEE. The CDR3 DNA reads TGTGCCAGCAGCGCCTTCATCGGTGGTACGCAGTATTTT. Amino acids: CASSAFIGGTQYF. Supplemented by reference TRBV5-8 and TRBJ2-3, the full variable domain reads EAGVTQSPTHLIKTRGQQATLRCSPISGHTSVYWYQQALGLGLQFLLWYDEGEERNRGNFPPRFSGRQFPNYSSELNVNALELEDSALYLCASSAFIGGTQYFGPGTRLTVL.

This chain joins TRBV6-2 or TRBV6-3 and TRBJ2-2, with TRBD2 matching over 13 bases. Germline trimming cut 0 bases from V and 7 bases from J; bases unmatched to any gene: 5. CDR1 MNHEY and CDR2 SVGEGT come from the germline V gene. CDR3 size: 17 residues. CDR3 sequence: CASSYSGLAGVGGELFF. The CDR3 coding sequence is TGTGCCAGCAGTTACTCCGGACTAGCGGGAGTTGGCGGGGAGCTGTTTTTT.

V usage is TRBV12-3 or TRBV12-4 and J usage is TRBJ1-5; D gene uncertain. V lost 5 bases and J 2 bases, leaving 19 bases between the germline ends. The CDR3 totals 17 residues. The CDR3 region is CASSPTARVGGNQPQHF. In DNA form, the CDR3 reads TGTGCCAGCAGTCCGACCGCAAGGGTAGGTGGCAATCAGCCCCAGCATTTT.

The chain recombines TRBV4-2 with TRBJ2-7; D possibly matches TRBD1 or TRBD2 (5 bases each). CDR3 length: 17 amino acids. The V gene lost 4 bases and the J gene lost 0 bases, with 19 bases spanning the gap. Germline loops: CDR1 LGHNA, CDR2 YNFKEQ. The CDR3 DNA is TGTGCCAGCAGCCCGCTCACGGCCCCGGGGCGCTCCTACGAGCAGTACTTC. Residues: CASSPLTAPGRSYEQYF.